What follows is one T cell receptor (beta chain) and its context. The antigen it recognizes is unknown. Base-call qualities are not available, and no considerably larger clone is one nucleotide away. The library was built by means of the immunoSEQ multiplex PCR assay. The immuneACCESS repertoire file appears here via TCRdb, limited to in-frame rearrangements. These files lack a portion of the clones; in checked studies, under half of the deficit traces to unresolved V genes, and the cause of the others is not known. Here the sample has tens of thousands of clones; around 94% occur a single time. The top ten constitute 0.6% to 0.75% of the sample. Compared with germline, V lacks 6 bases and J lacks 5 bases; bases without a gene match: 10. The CDR3 runs 16 residues from the cysteine to the phenylalanine. This entry keeps only the CDR3 DNA: 48 bases, framed from base 1. The germline V gene gives CDR1 as SNHLY and CDR2 as FYNNEI.

This sample was taken from a study of T cell changes during pregnancy in multiple sclerosis (dated by TCRdb to between 2018 and 2021). Background for the entire study: The study looked at changes in the T cell repertoire across pregnancy in women with multiple sclerosis.

Sequenced here: CD4+ T cells from peripheral blood mononuclear cells, sampled in the third trimester of pregnancy. The sequence joins TRBV2 to TRBJ2-3; TRBD2 lines up with 11 middle nucleotides. The TCR comes from a female donor with multiple sclerosis, enrolled in a pregnancy study. The nucleotide sequence reads as follows: TGTGCCAGCAGCCGAGACACTAGCGGGAGTGGAGATACGCAGTATTTT. Its coded protein is CASSRDTSGSGDTQYF.